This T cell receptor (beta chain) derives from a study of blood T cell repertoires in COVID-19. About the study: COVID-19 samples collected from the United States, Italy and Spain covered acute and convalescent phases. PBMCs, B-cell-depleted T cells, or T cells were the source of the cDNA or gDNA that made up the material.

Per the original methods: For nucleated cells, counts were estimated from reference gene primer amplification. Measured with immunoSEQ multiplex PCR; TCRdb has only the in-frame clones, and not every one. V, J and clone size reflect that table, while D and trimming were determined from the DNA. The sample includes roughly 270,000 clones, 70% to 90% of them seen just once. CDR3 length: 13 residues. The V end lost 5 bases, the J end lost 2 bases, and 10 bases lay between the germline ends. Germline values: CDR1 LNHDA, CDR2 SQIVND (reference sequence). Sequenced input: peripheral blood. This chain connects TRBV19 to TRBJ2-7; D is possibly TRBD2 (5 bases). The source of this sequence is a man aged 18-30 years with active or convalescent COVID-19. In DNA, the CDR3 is TGTGCCAGTAGTTTTGGTAGCGCCTACGAGCAGTACTTC. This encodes CASSFGSAYEQYF.